This passage covers 20 T cell receptor beta chains from one sample sequenced in a study of blood T cell repertoires in COVID-19. Sequencing was performed with immunoSEQ multiplex PCR; in TCRdb, only in-frame clones are kept and a portion is missing. The sample shows about 90,000 clones, around 87% of them seen only once. Specimen: peripheral blood. These receptors all come from a human donor in a cohort sampled during active COVID-19.

The chain joins TRBV6-1 to TRBJ2-3; D may be TRBD1 (5 bases). The length of the CDR3 is 16 residues. The germline V gene has CDR1 MNHNS and CDR2 SASEGT. V lost 2 bases and J lost 4, with 16 bases in between. This CDR3 is CASSEIYGQPSDTQYF. The CDR3 DNA sequence: TGTGCCAGCAGTGAAATTTATGGACAACCGTCAGATACGCAGTATTTT.

The chain couples TRBV18 to TRBJ1-1, with a tentative D call TRBD1 (5 bases). CDR1 KGHSH and CDR2 LQKENI come from the germline V gene. Trimming shortened V by 3 bases and J by 3 bases, and 11 bases separated the two germline ends. The CDR3 runs to 14 residues. CDR3 bases: TGTGCCAGCTCACCCAAGCGGGGGGACACTGAAGCTTTCTTT. The encoded protein is CASSPKRGDTEAFF.

V and J are TRBV13 and TRBJ2-1, with 11 bases lining up with TRBD2. Germline CDR1 PRHDT, CDR2 FYEKMQ (reference sequence). J was trimmed by 9 bases and V by 3 bases; bases with no gene match: 10. The CDR3 loop spans 16 amino acids. The CDR3 DNA reads as TGTGCCAGCAGCTTCCGTCGTAGCGGGGGGGATAGTGAGCAGTTCTTC. Its protein is CASSFRRSGGDSEQFF.

This rearrangement joins TRBV7-2 to TRBJ2-1; D remains unclear. Trimming stripped 5 bases from V and 7 bases from J, with 9 bases between. Germline loops: CDR1 SGHTA, CDR2 FQGNSA. The length of the CDR3 is 12 residues. The CDR3 sequence is CASSASRNEQFF. Here the CDR3 DNA reads TGTGCCAGCAGCGCCTCCAGGAATGAGCAGTTCTTC. Variable domain in full (rest from reference TRBV7-2 and TRBJ2-1): GAGVSQSPSNKVTEKGKDVELRCDPISGHTALYWYRQSLGQGLEFLIYFQGNSAPDKSGLPSDRFSAERTGGSVSTLTIQRTQQEDSAVYLCASSASRNEQFFGPGTRLTVL.

The gene calls are TRBV7-3 and TRBJ2-5, with D possibly matching TRBD1 (5 bases). With 2 bases removed from V and 1 base from J, the gap between germline ends came to 8 bases. The germline gives CDR1 SGHTA, CDR2 FQGTGA. This CDR3 comprises 14 residues. The CDR3 region is CASSLGAGQETQYF. CDR3 sequence (DNA): TGTGCCAGCAGCTTAGGGGCAGGCCAAGAGACCCAGTACTTC.

The rearrangement links TRBV2 to TRBJ2-2, with a tentative D call TRBD1 (5 bases). V lost 7 bases, J lost 5 bases, and 17 bases lay in between. The CDR3 spans 15 residues. The V gene's germline CDR1 is SNHLY and CDR2 FYNNEI. The CDR3: CASTAEDIVTGELFF. The CDR3 DNA is TGTGCCAGCACCGCTGAGGACATCGTGACCGGGGAGCTGTTTTTT.

The chain uses TRBV4-3 and TRBJ2-7; no clear D. V lost 0 bases, J lost 2 bases, and 8 bases lay in between. Germline CDR1 LGHNA, CDR2 YSLEER. This CDR3 has 14 residues. CDR3 coding DNA: TGCGCCAGCAGCCAAGATCTGTATCCCTACGAGCAGTACTTC. It specifies CASSQDLYPYEQYF.

This chain uses TRBV13 with TRBJ1-3, with 8 bases identical to TRBD1. The CDR3 sequence is 15 residues long. The germline V gene encodes CDR1 PRHDT and CDR2 FYEKMQ (reference sequence). V lost 5 bases and J lost 2; bases outside the gene matches: 5. The CDR3 DNA is TGTGCCAGCAGCCTATGGACAGGGACTGGAAACACCATATATTTT. It specifies CASSLWTGTGNTIYF.

This clone occurred once. The gene calls are TRBV10-2 and TRBJ1-2, with 9 bases aligning to TRBD1. V was pared by 2 bases and J by 5 bases, with 3 bases of the junction left unmatched. The CDR3 sequence is 14 residues long. The germline V gene has CDR1 WSHSY and CDR2 SAAADI. This CDR3 reads CASSEAGTGYGYTF. CDR3 nucleotides: TGCGCCAGCAGTGAGGCAGGGACAGGGTATGGCTACACCTTC.

The chain carries TRBV3-1 (or the pseudogene TRBV3-2) and TRBJ1-4; weak D call: TRBD1 (6 bases). The germline V gene has CDR1 LGHDT and CDR2 YNNKEL (reference sequence). CDR3 length: 14 amino acids. V lost 6 bases to trimming and J lost 7 bases, with 15 bases between them. CDR3 sequence reads: CASSTRTVSEKLFF. The CDR3, as DNA: TGTGCCAGCAGTACACGGACAGTCAGTGAAAAACTGTTTTTT.

This chain uses TRBV5-1 with TRBJ1-6, with unresolved D. V lost 3 bases and J 7 bases, leaving 14 bases between the germline ends. The CDR3 has 15 amino acids. The germline CDR1 and CDR2 sequences are SGHRS and YFSETQ. DNA of the CDR3: TGCGCCAGCAGCTCGCGAGATACGGGGAATTCACCCCTCCACTTT. Its translation: CASSSRDTGNSPLHF.

This chain connects TRBV29-1 to TRBJ1-2, with D perhaps matching TRBD1 (6 bases). Trimming stripped 6 bases from V and 3 bases from J, with 17 bases between. Germline lookup yields CDR1 SQVTM and CDR2 ANQGSEA. This CDR3 has 14 amino acids. CDR3 region: CSVAQGPLDYGYTF. DNA of the CDR3: TGCAGCGTAGCACAGGGTCCGCTTGACTATGGCTACACCTTC.

This clone came up a few times. This rearrangement joins TRBV18 to TRBJ1-5; TRBD1 aligns across 9 bases. Looked up from germline, CDR1 is KGHSH and CDR2 is LQKENI. The CDR3 covers 16 residues. Unmatched junction bases numbered 3, after V lost 0 bases and J lost 3 bases. The CDR3 sequence is CASSPPGQGANQPQHF. CDR3 DNA sequence: TGTGCCAGCTCACCACCGGGACAGGGCGCCAATCAGCCCCAGCATTTT.

The chain links TRBV4-2 to TRBJ2-7; 10 bases are a match to TRBD2. The CDR3 consists of 15 residues. The germline V gene encodes CDR1 LGHNA and CDR2 YNFKEQ. After removal of 3 bases from V and 1 base from J, the junction contained 3 bases not matched to a gene. The chain's CDR3 is CASSHTSGESYEQYF. The CDR3 nucleotides read TGTGCCAGCAGCCATACTAGCGGGGAATCCTACGAGCAGTACTTC.

The CDR3 sequence is CASRRQFYTGELFF. DNA of the CDR3: TGTGCCAGCAGGAGGCAGTTTTACACCGGGGAGCTGTTTTTT. This chain joins TRBV28 and TRBJ2-2, with no clear D. V was pared by 6 bases and J by 3 bases, with 11 bases between. There are 14 residues in the CDR3. Germline assignment: CDR1 MDHEN and CDR2 SYDVKM.

This rearrangement joins TRBV11-2 to TRBJ2-7, with TRBD1 matching 10 bases. The CDR3 contains 13 residues. The trim removed 10 bases at V and 7 bases at J, leaving 10 bases unmatched. Germline V gives CDR1 SGHAT, CDR2 FQNNGV. The CDR3 bases are TGTGCCACTACCTTATGGGACAGGGGAGAGCAGTACTTC. Its translation is CATTLWDRGEQYF.

CDR3 sequence: CASAPGGNQETQYF. The CDR3 DNA reads as TGCGCCAGCGCCCCAGGGGGCAATCAAGAGACCCAGTACTTC. V is TRBV5-1 and J is TRBJ2-5; the match to TRBD1 covers 8 bases. CDR3 length equals 14 residues. Germline-derived CDR1 and CDR2 are SGHRS and YFSETQ. J lost 2 bases, V lost 7 bases, and 7 bases had no gene match.

This clone turned up a few times. The chain uses TRBV25-1 and TRBJ2-1; TRBD1 is a possible D gene (6 bases). The CDR3 length is 15 residues. In germline, CDR1 is MGHDK, CDR2 SYGVNS. Trimming pared 11 bases from V and 1 base from J, leaving 18 bases between. The CDR3 protein is CAPLGTSRSYNEQFF. The CDR3 DNA follows: TGTGCCCCCCTTGGGACATCTAGATCCTACAATGAGCAGTTCTTC.

This chain uses TRBV7-3 with TRBJ2-5, with 15 nucleotides matching TRBD2. V trimming: 0 bases; J trimming: 5 bases; junction bases outside the gene matches: 13. The length of the CDR3 is 20 residues. Germline V gives CDR1 SGHTA, CDR2 FQGTGA. CDR3 DNA: TGTGCCAGCAGCTTAACTGGGACTAGCGGGGGGCCCGGGCTGAGTGAGACCCAGTACTTC. Translated: CASSLTGTSGGPGLSETQYF.

The chain combines TRBV28 with TRBJ1-2, with 7 bases that match TRBD1. The junction had 8 bases not matched to a gene; V was cut back by 6 bases and J by 7 bases. Germline lookup yields CDR1 MDHEN and CDR2 SYDVKM. This CDR3 has 13 residues. This CDR3 reads CASRNRGDSGYTF. The CDR3 region has the DNA TGTGCCAGCAGGAACAGGGGCGATTCTGGCTACACCTTC.